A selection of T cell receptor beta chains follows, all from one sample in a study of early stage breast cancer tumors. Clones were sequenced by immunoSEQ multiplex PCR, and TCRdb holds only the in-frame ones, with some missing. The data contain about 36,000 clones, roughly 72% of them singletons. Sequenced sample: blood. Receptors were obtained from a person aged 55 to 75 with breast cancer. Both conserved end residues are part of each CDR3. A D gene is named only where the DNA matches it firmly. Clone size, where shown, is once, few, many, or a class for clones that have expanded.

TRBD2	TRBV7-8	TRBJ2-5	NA	CASSQRLAGETQYF	TGTGCCAGCAGCCAGAGACTAGCCGGAGAGACCCAGTACTTC
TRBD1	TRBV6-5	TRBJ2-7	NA	CASSNSGTGTYEQYF	TGTGCCAGCAGTAACTCCGGGACAGGGACCTACGAGCAGTACTTC
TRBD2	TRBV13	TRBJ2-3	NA	CASSPTSGGAGKTDTQYF	TGTGCCAGCAGCCCGACTAGCGGGGGGGCCGGTAAGACAGATACGCAGTATTTT
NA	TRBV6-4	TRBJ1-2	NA	CASSDSQGMDGYTF	TGTGCCAGCAGTGACTCTCAGGGGATGGATGGCTACACCTTC
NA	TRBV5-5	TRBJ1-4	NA	CASSLLTLNEKLFF	TGTGCCAGCAGCTTACTAACCCTTAATGAAAAACTGTTTTTT
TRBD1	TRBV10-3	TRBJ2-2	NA	CAISELWDRGHGGELFF	TGTGCCATCAGTGAGTTGTGGGACAGGGGGCACGGCGGGGAGCTGTTTTTT
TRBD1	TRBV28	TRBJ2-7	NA	CASSLYRGSYEQYF	TGTGCCAGCAGCTTGTACAGGGGGTCCTACGAGCAGTACTTC
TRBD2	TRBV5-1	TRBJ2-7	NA	CASSQGTSGREQYF	TGCGCCAGCAGCCAAGGGACTAGCGGGAGGGAGCAGTACTTC
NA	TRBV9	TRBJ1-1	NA	CASSPGGRLNTEAFF	TGTGCCAGCAGCCCGGGGGGTAGGCTGAACACTGAAGCTTTCTTT
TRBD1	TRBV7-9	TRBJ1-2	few	CASSPWTGRDGYTF	TGTGCCAGCAGCCCCTGGACAGGGAGGGATGGCTACACCTTC
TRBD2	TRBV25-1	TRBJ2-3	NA	CAPMADGGRAMTDTQYF	TGTGCCCCCATGGCGGATGGCGGGAGGGCCATGACAGATACGCAGTATTTT
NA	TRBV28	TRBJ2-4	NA	CASSPVGTGAKNIQYF	TGTGCCAGCAGTCCCGTCGGGACGGGCGCCAAAAACATTCAGTACTTC
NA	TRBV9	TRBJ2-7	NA	CASSAEVGLTYEQYF	TGTGCCAGCAGCGCGGAAGTGGGACTCACCTACGAGCAGTACTTC
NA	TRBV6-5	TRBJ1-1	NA	CASSYGGLGTEAFF	TGTGCCAGCAGTTACGGGGGACTCGGAACTGAAGCTTTCTTT
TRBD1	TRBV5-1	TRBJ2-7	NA	CASSLGGTGAYEQYF	TGCGCCAGCAGCTTGGGAGGGACAGGGGCCTACGAGCAGTACTTC
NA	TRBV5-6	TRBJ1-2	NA	CASSSPEGYGYTF	TGTGCCAGCAGCTCGCCAGAGGGCTATGGCTACACCTTC
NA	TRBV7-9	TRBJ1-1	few	CASTLGLKAFF	TGTGCCAGCACCCTAGGGCTGAAAGCTTTCTTT
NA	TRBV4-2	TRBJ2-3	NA	CASSQSPGLRTDTQYF	TGTGCCAGCAGCCAATCACCGGGACTTCGCACAGATACGCAGTATTTT
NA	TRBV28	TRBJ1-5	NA	CASSSGTHQPQHF	TGTGCCAGCAGTTCCGGGACACATCAGCCCCAGCATTTT
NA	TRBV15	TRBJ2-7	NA	CATSRGGLIPYEQYF	TGTGCCACCAGCAGAGGCGGGCTTATCCCCTACGAGCAGTACTTC
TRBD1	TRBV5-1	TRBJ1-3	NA	CASSPGTGGGNTIYF	TGCGCCAGCAGCCCCGGGACAGGAGGGGGAAACACCATATATTTT
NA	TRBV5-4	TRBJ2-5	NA	CASSWKQGGETQYF	TGTGCCAGCAGCTGGAAACAGGGTGGAGAGACCCAGTACTTC
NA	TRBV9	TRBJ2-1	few	CASSAVRDEQFF	TGTGCCAGCAGCGCCGTCCGGGATGAGCAGTTCTTC
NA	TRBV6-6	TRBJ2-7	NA	CASSYSGTNEQYF	TGTGCCAGCAGTTACTCAGGTACCAACGAGCAGTACTTC
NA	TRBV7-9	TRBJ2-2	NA	CASSPQGNTGELFF	TGTGCCAGCAGCCCGCAGGGGAACACCGGGGAGCTGTTTTTT
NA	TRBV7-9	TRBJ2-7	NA	CASSPVYEQYF	TGTGCCAGCAGCCCTGTCTACGAGCAGTACTTC
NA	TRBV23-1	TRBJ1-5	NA	CASILGNQPQHF	NA
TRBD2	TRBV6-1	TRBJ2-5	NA	CASSEARGVETQYF	TGTGCCAGCAGTGAAGCTCGGGGGGTAGAGACCCAGTACTTC
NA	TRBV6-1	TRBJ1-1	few	CASPGTLNTEAFF	TGTGCCAGCCCTGGGACATTGAACACTGAAGCTTTCTTT
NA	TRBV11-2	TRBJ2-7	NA	CASSLGVSYEQYF	TGTGCCAGCAGCCTGGGCGTTTCCTACGAGCAGTACTTC
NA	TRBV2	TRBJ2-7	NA	CASEKGPISYEQYF	TGTGCCAGCGAGAAAGGACCGATCTCCTACGAGCAGTACTTC
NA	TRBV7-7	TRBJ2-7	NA	CASSEHPPGSGYEQYF	TGTGCTAGCAGCGAGCATCCCCCGGGTTCGGGATACGAGCAGTACTTC
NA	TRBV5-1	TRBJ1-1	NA	CASSFQGRPNTEAFF	TGCGCCAGCAGCTTCCAGGGGCGACCGAACACTGAAGCTTTCTTT